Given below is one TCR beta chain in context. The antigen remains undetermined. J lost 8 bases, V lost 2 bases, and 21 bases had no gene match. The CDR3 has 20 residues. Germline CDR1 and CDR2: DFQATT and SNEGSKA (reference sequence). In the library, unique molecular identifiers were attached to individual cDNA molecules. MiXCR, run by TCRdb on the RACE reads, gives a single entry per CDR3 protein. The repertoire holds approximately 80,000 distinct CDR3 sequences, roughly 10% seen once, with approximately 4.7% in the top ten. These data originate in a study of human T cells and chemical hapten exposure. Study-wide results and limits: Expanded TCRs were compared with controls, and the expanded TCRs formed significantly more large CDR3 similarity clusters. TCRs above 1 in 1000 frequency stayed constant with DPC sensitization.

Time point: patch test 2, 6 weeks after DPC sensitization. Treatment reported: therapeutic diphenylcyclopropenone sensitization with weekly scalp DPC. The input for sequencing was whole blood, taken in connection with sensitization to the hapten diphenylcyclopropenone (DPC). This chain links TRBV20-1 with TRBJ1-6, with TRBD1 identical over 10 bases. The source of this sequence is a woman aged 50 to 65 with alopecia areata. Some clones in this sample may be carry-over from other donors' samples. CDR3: CSARPPGQGSVPNRYSPLHF. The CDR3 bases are TGCAGTGCTAGACCTCCGGGACAGGGGTCGGTTCCCAATAGATATTCACCCCTCCACTTT.